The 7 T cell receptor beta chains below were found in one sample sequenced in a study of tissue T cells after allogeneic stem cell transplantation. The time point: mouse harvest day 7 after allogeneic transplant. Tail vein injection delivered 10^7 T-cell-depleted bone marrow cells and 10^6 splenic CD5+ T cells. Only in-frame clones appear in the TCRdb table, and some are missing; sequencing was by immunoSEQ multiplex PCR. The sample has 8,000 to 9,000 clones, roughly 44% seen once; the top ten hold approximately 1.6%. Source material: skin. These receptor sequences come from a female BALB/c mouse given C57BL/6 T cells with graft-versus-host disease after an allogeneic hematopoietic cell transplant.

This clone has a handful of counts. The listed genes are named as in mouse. The sequenced CDR3 bases are TGCTCCAGCAGTGGACTGGGGGGGCGGAGTGAACAGTAC. Amino acids: CSSSGLGGRSEQY. The entire CDR3 is CSSSGLGGRSEQYF. This chain uses TRBV23 with TRBJ2-7; the DNA was not used to check the table's D call, TRBD2. The read ends 1 residue before the CDR3 terminus; that terminus is restored from the germline J gene. CDR3 length: 14 residues. Per the germline V gene, CDR1 is KGHTA and CDR2 is FQNQQP.

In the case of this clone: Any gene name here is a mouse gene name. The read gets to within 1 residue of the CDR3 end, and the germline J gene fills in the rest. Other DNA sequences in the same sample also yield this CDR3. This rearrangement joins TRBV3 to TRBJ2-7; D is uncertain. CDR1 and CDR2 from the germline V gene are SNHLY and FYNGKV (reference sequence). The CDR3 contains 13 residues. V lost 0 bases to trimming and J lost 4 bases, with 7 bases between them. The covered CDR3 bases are TGTGCCAGCAGCTTAGCGCCGGGTTATGAACAGTAC. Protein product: CASSLAPGYEQY. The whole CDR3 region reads CASSLAPGYEQYF.

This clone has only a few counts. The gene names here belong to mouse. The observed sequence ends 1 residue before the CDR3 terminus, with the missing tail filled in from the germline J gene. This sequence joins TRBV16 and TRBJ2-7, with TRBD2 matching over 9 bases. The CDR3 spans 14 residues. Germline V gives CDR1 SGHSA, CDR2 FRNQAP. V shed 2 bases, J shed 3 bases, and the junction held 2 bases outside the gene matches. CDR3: CASSLPDWGYEQYF. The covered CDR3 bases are TGTGCAAGCAGCTTACCGGACTGGGGCTATGAACAGTAC.

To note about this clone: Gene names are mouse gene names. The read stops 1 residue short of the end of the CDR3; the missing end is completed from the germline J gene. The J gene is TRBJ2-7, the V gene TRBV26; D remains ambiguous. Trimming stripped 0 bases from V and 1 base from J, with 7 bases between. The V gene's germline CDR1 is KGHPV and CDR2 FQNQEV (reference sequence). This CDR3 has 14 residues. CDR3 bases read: TGTGCCAGCAGTCTGTCTCGGGCGTCCTATGAACAGTAC. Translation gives CASSLSRASYEQY. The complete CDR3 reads CASSLSRASYEQYF.

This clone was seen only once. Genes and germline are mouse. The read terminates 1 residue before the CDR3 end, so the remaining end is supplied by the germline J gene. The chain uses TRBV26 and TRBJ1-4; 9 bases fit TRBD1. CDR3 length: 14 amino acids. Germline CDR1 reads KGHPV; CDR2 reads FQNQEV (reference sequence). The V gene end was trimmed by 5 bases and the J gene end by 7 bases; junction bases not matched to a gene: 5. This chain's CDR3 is CASSWTGVRERLFF. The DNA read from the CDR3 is TGTGCCAGCAGTTGGACAGGGGTTCGCGAAAGATTATTT.

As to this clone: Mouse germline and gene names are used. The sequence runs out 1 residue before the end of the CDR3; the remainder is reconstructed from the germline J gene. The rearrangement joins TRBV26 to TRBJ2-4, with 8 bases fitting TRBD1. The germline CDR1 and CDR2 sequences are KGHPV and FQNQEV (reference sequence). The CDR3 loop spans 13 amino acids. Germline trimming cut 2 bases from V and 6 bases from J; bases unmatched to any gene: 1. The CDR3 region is CASSLHRGNTLYF. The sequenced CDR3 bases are TGTGCCAGCAGTCTGCACAGGGGGAACACCTTGTAC.

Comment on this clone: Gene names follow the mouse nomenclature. The CDR3 spells CGARRAQNTLYF. CDR3 DNA (partial): TGTGGTGCTAGGAGGGCTCAAAACACCTTGTAC. This sequence joins TRBV20 and TRBJ2-4; the D is unclear. The DNA ends 1 residue before the CDR3 does, and the rest of the CDR3 is filled in from the germline J gene. The germline V gene has CDR1 GFQATS and CDR2 STVNSAI. V lost 2 bases, J lost 2 bases, and 5 bases lay in between. The CDR3 length is 12 residues.